This T cell receptor beta chain was identified during a study of STAT3 mutations in large granular lymphocyte leukemia. Across the whole study: Canonical activating STAT3 mutations were detected in roughly half of the longitudinally sequenced T-LGLL patients.

The CDR3 totals 14 residues. Trimming pared 5 bases from V and 6 bases from J, leaving 14 bases between. CDR1 and CDR2 (germline): SEHNR, FQNEAQ (reference sequence). General study results and limits: Every T-LGLL patient had at least one immunodominant TCRbeta clonotype. All newly emerging clones after therapy were STAT3 wild type.

For this clone: Its matching antigen is unknown.

Here immunoSEQ multiplex PCR was the method, and the copy in TCRdb shows in-frame clones only, minus some. There are some 28,000 clones in the sample; about 83% occur only once, and about 30% lies in the top ten. Material for sequencing was peripheral blood mononuclear cells. The sequence derives from a woman in her 50s with T-cell large granular lymphocyte leukemia. Some clones in this sample may be carry-over from other donors' samples. The rearrangement joins TRBV7-9 to TRBJ1-5, with D maybe TRBD1 (5 bases). The CDR3 is CASSPGGEGQPQHF. CDR3 sequence (DNA): TGTGCCAGCAGCCCTGGGGGGGAAGGTCAGCCCCAGCATTTT.